Listed below are T cell receptor beta chains from one sample, sequenced in a study of CD8+ T cells in alopecia areata. The repertoire was sequenced with immunoSEQ multiplex PCR; TCRdb's copy has only in-frame clones and lacks some. The sample yields 65,000 to 75,000 clones, around 29% seen once. The sequences come from CD8+ T cells sorted from blood, collected at week 4, from a patient treated with tofacitinib. The receptors were gathered from a human donor with alopecia areata. Both conserved end residues are part of each CDR3. A D gene is named only where the DNA matches it firmly. Rows give clone size only sometimes, using once, few, many, or a class for an expanded clone.

size | D | length | J | V | CDR3 | DNA
few | . | 18 | TRBJ2-6 | TRBV19 | CASSIVSGRNSGANVLTF | TGTGCCAGTAGTATAGTTTCAGGACGGAACTCTGGGGCCAACGTCCTGACTTTC
few | . | 15 | TRBJ1-2 | TRBV6-1 | CASSAFMGGGYGYTF | TGTGCCAGCAGTGCATTCATGGGCGGTGGCTATGGCTACACCTTC
. | . | 17 | TRBJ2-3 | TRBV7-2 | CASSLNNLAAFTDTQYF | TGTGCCAGCAGCTTGAATAACCTAGCAGCCTTCACAGATACGCAGTATTTT
. | TRBD1 | 13 | TRBJ2-7 | TRBV30 | CAWSQGAGYEQYF | TGTGCCTGGAGTCAGGGGGCAGGCTACGAGCAGTACTTC
. | . | 18 | TRBJ2-3 | TRBV9 | CASSVDWDFFSPTDTQYF | TGTGCCAGCAGCGTAGATTGGGACTTCTTTTCCCCCACAGATACGCAGTATTTT
. | TRBD2 | 15 | TRBJ2-7 | TRBV27 | CASSLGTGLAYEQYF | TGTGCCAGCAGTTTAGGGACGGGACTAGCCTACGAGCAGTACTTC
. | . | 11 | TRBJ2-1 | TRBV29-1 | CSVPRESEQFF | TGCAGCGTTCCGAGGGAGAGTGAGCAGTTCTTC
. | TRBD1 | 13 | TRBJ1-1 | TRBV7-6 | CASSKGAFTEAFF | TGTGCCAGCTCTAAGGGGGCATTCACTGAAGCTTTCTTT
few | TRBD1 | 14 | TRBJ2-7 | TRBV28 | CASSGVTGAWEQYF | TGTGCCAGCAGTGGCGTGACAGGGGCTTGGGAGCAGTACTTC
few | . | 16 | TRBJ2-3 | TRBV11-2 | CASSTPRSWVGDTQYF | TGTGCCAGCAGCACCCCACGTTCCTGGGTCGGAGATACGCAGTATTTT
few | . | 14 | TRBJ1-2 | TRBV5-1 | CASSLVGGPSGYTF | TGCGCCAGCAGCTTGGTTGGGGGACCGAGTGGCTACACCTTC
. | TRBD2 | 16 | TRBJ2-1 | TRBV5-4 | CASSSERERLVNEQFF | TGTGCCAGCAGCTCCGAGCGGGAGAGGTTAGTTAATGAGCAGTTCTTC
. | TRBD2 | 18 | TRBJ2-2 | TRBV4-3 | CASSQGRREGRGTGELFF | TGCGCCAGCAGCCAAGGGCGGCGGGAGGGCCGGGGCACCGGGGAGCTGTTTTTT
. | . | 14 | TRBJ2-7 | TRBV5-1 | CASSLAIGNYEQYF | TGCGCCAGCAGCTTGGCTATAGGGAACTACGAGCAGTACTTC
. | TRBD1 | 13 | TRBJ1-1 | TRBV18 | CASSDPTGPEAFF | TGTGCCAGCTCCGACCCGACAGGGCCTGAAGCTTTCTTT
few | TRBD1 | 16 | TRBJ2-4 | TRBV7-9 | CASSSRTGLAKNIQYF | TGTGCCAGCAGCTCTCGGACAGGACTAGCCAAAAACATTCAGTACTTC
. | . | 12 | TRBJ2-7 | TRBV27 | CASSIPSHEQYF | TGTGCCAGCAGTATCCCATCCCACGAGCAGTACTTC
. | . | 13 | TRBJ1-1 | TRBV29-1 | CSGMGGANTEAFF | TGCAGCGGCATGGGGGGGGCGAACACTGAAGCTTTCTTT
few | . | 13 | TRBJ2-5 | TRBV7-2 | CASSLVGGGTQYF | TGTGCCAGCAGCTTAGTGGGCGGAGGGACCCAGTACTTC
few | . | 13 | TRBJ2-7 | TRBV11-2 | CASDGPPTYEQYF | TGTGCCAGCGACGGCCCCCCTACCTACGAGCAGTACTTC
few | TRBD1 | 14 | TRBJ2-7 | TRBV5-1 | CASSLGTGTYEQYF | TGCGCCAGCAGCTTGGGGACAGGGACCTACGAGCAGTACTTC